This paragraph covers one T cell receptor beta chain sequence. The CDR3 contains 16 residues. Germline V gene data show CDR1 as SGHRS and CDR2 as YFSETQ. After removal of 4 bases from V and 3 bases from J, the junction contained 11 bases not matched to a gene. Of the isolated RNA, all was reverse transcribed, and so the sequenced material was expressed TCRB transcripts. Data came from immunoSEQ multiplex PCR; TCRdb stores just in-frame clones and leaves some out. The table has about 220,000 clones, about a tenth seen once. The sample is drawn from a study of beta chain features in type 1 diabetes. Sorted populations were all over 95% pure.

The sequenced material came from central memory CD4+ T cells from blood. J is TRBJ2-5 and V is TRBV5-1; the match to TRBD2 covers 8 bases. The TCR was taken from a man younger than 35 in good health. The CDR3 region has the DNA TGCGCCAGCAGCGATCTAAGCGGGAGCCTGGAAGAGACCCAGTACTTC. It specifies CASSDLSGSLEETQYF.